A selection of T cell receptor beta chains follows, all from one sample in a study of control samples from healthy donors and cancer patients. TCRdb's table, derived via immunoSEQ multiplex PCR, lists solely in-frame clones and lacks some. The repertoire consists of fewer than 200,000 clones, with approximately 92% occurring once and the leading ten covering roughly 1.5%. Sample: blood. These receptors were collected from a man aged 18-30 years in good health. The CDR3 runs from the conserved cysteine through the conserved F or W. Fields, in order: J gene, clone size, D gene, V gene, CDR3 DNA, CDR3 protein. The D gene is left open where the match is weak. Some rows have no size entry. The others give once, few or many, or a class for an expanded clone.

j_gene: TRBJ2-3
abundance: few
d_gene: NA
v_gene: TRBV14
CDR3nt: TGTGCCAGCAGCCCGGGACTTAGCACAGATACGCAGTATTTT
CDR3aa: CASSPGLSTDTQYF

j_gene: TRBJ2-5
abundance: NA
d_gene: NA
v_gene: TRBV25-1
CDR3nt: TGTGCCAGCACGGCGACAACGAAAGAGACCCAGTACTTC
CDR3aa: CASTATTKETQYF

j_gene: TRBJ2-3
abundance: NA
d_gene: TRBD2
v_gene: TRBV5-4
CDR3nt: TGTGCCAGCAGCACCCGACTAGCGGGGGACACAGATACGCAGTATTTT
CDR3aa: CASSTRLAGDTDTQYF

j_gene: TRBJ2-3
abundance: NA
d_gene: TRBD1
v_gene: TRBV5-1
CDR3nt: TGCGCCAGCAGCTTGCTGACAGGGCCCACAGATACGCAGTATTTT
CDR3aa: CASSLLTGPTDTQYF

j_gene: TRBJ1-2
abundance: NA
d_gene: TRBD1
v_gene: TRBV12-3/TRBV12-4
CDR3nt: TGTGCCAGCAGGGGACAGGGAAGAAATGGCTACACCTTC
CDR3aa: CASRGQGRNGYTF

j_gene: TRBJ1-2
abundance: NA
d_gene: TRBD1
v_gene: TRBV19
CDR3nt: TGTGCCAGTCGAAATTCGGACAGGGTTGGTTATGGCTACACCTTC
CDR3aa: CASRNSDRVGYGYTF

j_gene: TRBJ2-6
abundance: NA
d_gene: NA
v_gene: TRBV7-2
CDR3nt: TGTGCCAGCAGCCCTATCGGGCAGGGCACCCTCTCTGGGGCCAACGTCCTGACTTTC
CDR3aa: CASSPIGQGTLSGANVLTF

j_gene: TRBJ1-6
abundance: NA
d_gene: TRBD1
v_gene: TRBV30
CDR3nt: TGTGCCTGGAGTCGGAGGGGGGACAGGGGGCTAAGGAATTCACCCCTCCACTTT
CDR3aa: CAWSRRGDRGLRNSPLHF

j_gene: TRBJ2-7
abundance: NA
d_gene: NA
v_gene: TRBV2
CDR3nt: TGTGCCAGCACCAGAGGGAACCTCTACGAGCAGTACTTC
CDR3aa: CASTRGNLYEQYF

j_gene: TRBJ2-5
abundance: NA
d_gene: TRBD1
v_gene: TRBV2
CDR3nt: TGTGCCAGCAGTGTGGCGCAGGGGGCCTTAGGTGTGGAGACCCAGTACTTC
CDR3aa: CASSVAQGALGVETQYF

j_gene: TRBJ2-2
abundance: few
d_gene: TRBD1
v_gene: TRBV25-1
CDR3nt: TGTGCCAGCAGTGGGGACAGGGGCCGGGTCGGGGAGCTGTTTTTT
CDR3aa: CASSGDRGRVGELFF

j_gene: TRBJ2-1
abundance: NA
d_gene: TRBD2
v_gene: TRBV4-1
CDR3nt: TGCGCCAGCAGTCCGCAAGGTAGCGGGTCCTACAATGAGCAGTTCTTC
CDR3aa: CASSPQGSGSYNEQFF

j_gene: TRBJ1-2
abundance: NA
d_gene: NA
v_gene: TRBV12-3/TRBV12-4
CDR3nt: TGTGCCAGCAGTTTAGGAACATCCGGCACCTTC
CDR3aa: CASSLGTSGTF

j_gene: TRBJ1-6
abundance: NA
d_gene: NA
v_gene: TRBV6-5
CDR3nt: TGTGCCAGCACCCGGGGCTCCGATAATTCACCCCTCCACTTT
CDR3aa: CASTRGSDNSPLHF

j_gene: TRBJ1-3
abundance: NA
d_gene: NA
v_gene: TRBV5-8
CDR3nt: TGTGCCAGCAGCGTGAGTTTCACCGGAAACACCATATATTTT
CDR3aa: CASSVSFTGNTIYF

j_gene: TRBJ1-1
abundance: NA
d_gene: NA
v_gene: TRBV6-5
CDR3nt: TGTGCCAGCAGCCCATACCTCATCCGTGAAGCTTTCTTT
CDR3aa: CASSPYLIREAFF

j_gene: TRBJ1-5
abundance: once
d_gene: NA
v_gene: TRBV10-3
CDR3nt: TGTGCCACCGAGGGAGGGGAAGGGCCCCAGCATTTT
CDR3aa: CATEGGEGPQHF

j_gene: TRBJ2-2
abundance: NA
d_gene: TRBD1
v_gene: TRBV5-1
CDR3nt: TGCGCCAGCTCGGACAGGGTCACCGGGGAGCTGTTTTTT
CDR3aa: CASSDRVTGELFF

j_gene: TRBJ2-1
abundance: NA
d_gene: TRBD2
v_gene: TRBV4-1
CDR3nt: TGCGCCAGCAGCCAAGACATCCGGCGGGGGGGCTACAATGAGCAGTTCTTC
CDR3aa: CASSQDIRRGGYNEQFF

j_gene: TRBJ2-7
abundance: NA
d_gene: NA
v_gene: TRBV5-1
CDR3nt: TGCGCCAGCAGCTTGGGCGGCCCATACGAGCAGTACTTC
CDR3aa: CASSLGGPYEQYF

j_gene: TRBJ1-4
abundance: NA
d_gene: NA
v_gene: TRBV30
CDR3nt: TGTGCCTGGAGTGTACGCCTGGGTCGGGAAAAACTGTTTTTT
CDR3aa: CAWSVRLGREKLFF

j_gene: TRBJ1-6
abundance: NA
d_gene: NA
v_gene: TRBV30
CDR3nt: TGTGCCTGGAGTGTAGAAGGGTTGTGGAATTTACCCCTCCACTTT
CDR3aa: CAWSVEGLWNLPLHF

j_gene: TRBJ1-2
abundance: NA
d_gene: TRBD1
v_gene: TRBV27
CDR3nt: TGTGCCGGTCGACAGGGATGGGACTATGGCTACACCTTC
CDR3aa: CAGRQGWDYGYTF

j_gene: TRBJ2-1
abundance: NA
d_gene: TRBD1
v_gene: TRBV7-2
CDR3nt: TGTGCCAGCAGAAAGACAGGGCTCAATGAGCAGTTCTTC
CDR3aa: CASRKTGLNEQFF

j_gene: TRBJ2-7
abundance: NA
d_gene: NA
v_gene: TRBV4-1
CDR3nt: TGCGCCAGCAGCCAAACCCGAACGGATTCCTACGAGCAGTACTTC
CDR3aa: CASSQTRTDSYEQYF

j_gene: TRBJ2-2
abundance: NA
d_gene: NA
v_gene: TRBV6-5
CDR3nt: TGTGCCAGCAAATCATGGGGGGCGAACACCGGGGAGCTGTTTTTT
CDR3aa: CASKSWGANTGELFF

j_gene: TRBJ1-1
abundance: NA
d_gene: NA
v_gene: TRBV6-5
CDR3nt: TGTGCCAGCAACCACGGGGGGGCGAACACTGAAGCTTTCTTT
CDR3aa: CASNHGGANTEAFF

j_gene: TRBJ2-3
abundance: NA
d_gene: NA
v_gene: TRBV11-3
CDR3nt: TGTGCCAGCAGCCGTGATCTGAGCACAGATACGCAGTATTTT
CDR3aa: CASSRDLSTDTQYF

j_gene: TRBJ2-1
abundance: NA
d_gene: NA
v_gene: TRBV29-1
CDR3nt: TGCAGCGTGTGGGACGGAATGGATGAGCAGTTCTTC
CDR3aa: CSVWDGMDEQFF

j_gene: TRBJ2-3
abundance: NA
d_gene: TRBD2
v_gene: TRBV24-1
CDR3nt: TGTGCCACCAGTGACACGAGACTAGCGGGGGGGCCGCTAGATACGCAGTATTTT
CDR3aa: CATSDTRLAGGPLDTQYF

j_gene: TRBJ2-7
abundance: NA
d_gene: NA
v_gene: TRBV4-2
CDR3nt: TGTGCCAGCAGCCAAGATGTAGGCCAGGTTAGGTACGAGCAGTACTTC
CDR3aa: CASSQDVGQVRYEQYF

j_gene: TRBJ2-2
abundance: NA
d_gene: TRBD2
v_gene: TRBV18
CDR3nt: TGTGCCAGCTCTCAAGGACTAGCGGAGACCGGGGAGCTGTTTTTT
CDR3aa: CASSQGLAETGELFF

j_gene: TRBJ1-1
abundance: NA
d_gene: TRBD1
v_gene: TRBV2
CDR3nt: TGTGCCAGCATCACAGGGGGCTCGGGCACTGAAGCTTTCTTT
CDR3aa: CASITGGSGTEAFF

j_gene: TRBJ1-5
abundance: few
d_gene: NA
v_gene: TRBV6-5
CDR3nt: TGTGCCAGCAGTTACATTGGCCCGAAAAACGGGCAGCCCCAGCATTTT
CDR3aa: CASSYIGPKNGQPQHF

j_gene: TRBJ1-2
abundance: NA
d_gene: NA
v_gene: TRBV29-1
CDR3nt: TGCAGCATCAGGGAGACGCGGGGCTACACCTTC
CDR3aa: CSIRETRGYTF

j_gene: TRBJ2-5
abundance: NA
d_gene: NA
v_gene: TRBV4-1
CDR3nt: TGCGCCAGCAGCCCCTACCGAAAAACAGGGATGGAGACCCAGTACTTC
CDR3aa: CASSPYRKTGMETQYF